This T cell receptor (beta chain) was recovered during a study of T cells in Graves' hyperthyroidism and ophthalmopathy (dated 2019 in TCRdb). With respect to the entire study: Peripheral blood samples were taken at the time of initial diagnosis, prior to any treatment. A discovery cohort of roughly 100 patients, about 40 with Graves' ophthalmopathy and 55 to 65 with stable Graves' hyperthyroidism, was used to find distinguishing TCR V-J signatures. The study also compared thyroid tissue and blood T-cell repertoires from more than five Graves' hyperthyroidism patients. The paper describes TCR Vbeta CDR3 sequencing of 130 to 150 peripheral blood samples, made up of roughly 40 ophthalmopathy patients, 70 to 75 hyperthyroidism patients and roughly 17 progressor patients. Once sampling was done, hyperthyroidism patients were given methimazole at a starting dose of 30 mg daily, whereas ophthalmopathy patients were given high-dose intravenous methylprednisolone. Prospective prediction of ophthalmopathy was tested in an independent validation cohort consisting of some 18 hyperthyroidism patients and some 16 patients who later progressed to ophthalmopathy. The 90 to 100 discovery patients were randomly split 7:3 into training and test sets.

The TCR beta CDR3 regions were amplified from the RNA transcripts. For the first round of RT-PCR on the TCR CDR3, the HTBI primer set was used together with the Qiagen OneStep RT-PCR kit. Libraries were constructed in a second round of multiplex PCR, after which size selection and purification were carried out. Libraries were sequenced paired-end with 100 bp reads on an Illumina HiSeq2000. Regarding the original processing steps: SOAPnuke was used to process the raw data, removing reads that contained adapters or uncalled bases, had a mean Phred below 15, or lacked an exact match to the constant primer or identifier. COPE v1.2.5 was used to merge high-quality paired reads, and clonotypes were defined as unique nucleotide sequences. MiTCR v1.1 was used to align the clonotypes against IMGT TRBV, TRBD and TRBJ reference segments. Analysis was restricted to V-J combinations with a frequency above 0.0001, which covered roughly 99% of repertoires. A TCS score was defined as the ratio between F50 (clonal expansion) and ExV (chaos), using BLOSUM62-based TCRdist between CDR3 peptides within each V-J. Welch's t-statistics and random forest reduced around 550 V-J features to some 14, which were used in a naive Bayes classifier (R e1071). Starting from the raw public reads, TCRdb applied fastp trimming at Q25, assembled clones with MiXCR and retained in-frame beta chains. Entries that share a CDR3 protein sequence are merged under the most common genes and DNA. For this entry, the V and J calls and clone size follow TCRdb and not the study's own pipeline. The sample includes roughly 750,000 distinct CDR3 sequences, with about a sixth observed a single time. The leading ten clones occupy approximately 8.4% of the sample.

Stable Graves' hyperthyroidism was defined as no progression to ophthalmopathy during 18 months of follow-up. Hyperthyroidism patients were newly diagnosed, with disease duration under 2 months, and aged 18 to 65 years. The study excluded patients with uncontrolled infections, other autoimmune diseases, pregnancy or lactation. Diagnoses were based on clinical symptoms, serum thyroxine and TRAb, thyroid ultrasound and orbital computed tomography. Ficoll-Paque density gradient centrifugation was used to isolate PBMCs from under 11 ml of fresh peripheral blood. Total RNA was extracted with Trizol reagent, and quality was checked on an Agilent 2100 Bioanalyzer. With respect to this clonotype: Its antigen specificity is not known. Per-nucleotide qualities are absent, and no much larger clonotype sits a single base away.

Summary of the overall study and its limitations: Blood samples also contained most of the expanded thyroid clonotypes (frequency above 0.001), which suggests that blood repertoires may reflect thyroid immune responses. No statistical method was used to fix the sample size in advance, and group allocation was not hidden from the investigators. Ophthalmopathy was separated from stable hyperthyroidism by a 13 V-J signature model, with about 86% sensitivity and about 81% specificity obtained in cross-validation and 80%/75% obtained in testing. In validation, the model predicted progression to ophthalmopathy a median of around six months before onset, with roughly 70% sensitivity and 72.22% specificity.

The CDR3, from cysteine to phenylalanine, totals 16 residues. The read is trimmed to its CDR3 DNA, 48 bases read in frame from base 1. CDR1 and CDR2 were assigned from the germline V gene as MNHEY and SVGEGT. Between the V and J ends, shortened by 2 bases and 0 bases respectively, the junction contains 11 bases. This sequence uses TRBV6-2 or TRBV6-3 and TRBJ2-1; confidence is insufficient to name the D gene. The sequenced material came from blood. The clonotype was recovered from a man between 18 and 35 years old with Graves' hyperthyroidism. The CDR3 reads as follows: CASSYGRTSSYNEQFF. In nucleotide form, the sequence is TGTGCCAGCAGTTACGGCCGGACGAGCTCCTACAATGAGCAGTTCTTC.